This TCR beta chain was documented in a study of shared clonotypes between healthy human individuals. V shed 3 bases and J shed 6 bases, with 12 bases lying between them. The CDR3 is 13 amino acids. Per germline, CDR1 ENHRY and CDR2 SYGVKD. Libraries were prepared by immunoSEQ multiplex PCR; TCRdb keeps only in-frame clonotypes and omits some of them. Of 2 million to 2.5 million clones listed, 90% to 97% are singletons. The origin of this receptor is a man in his late teens or twenties in good health. Sequencing was performed on naive CD4+ T cells sorted from blood. As to subset: CD45RA+ positively selected. The V gene is TRBV10-3, the J gene TRBJ2-7; D gene unclear. CDR3: CAISDIPASEQYF. The DNA of the CDR3 is TGTGCCATCAGTGATATACCCGCGTCCGAGCAGTACTTC.